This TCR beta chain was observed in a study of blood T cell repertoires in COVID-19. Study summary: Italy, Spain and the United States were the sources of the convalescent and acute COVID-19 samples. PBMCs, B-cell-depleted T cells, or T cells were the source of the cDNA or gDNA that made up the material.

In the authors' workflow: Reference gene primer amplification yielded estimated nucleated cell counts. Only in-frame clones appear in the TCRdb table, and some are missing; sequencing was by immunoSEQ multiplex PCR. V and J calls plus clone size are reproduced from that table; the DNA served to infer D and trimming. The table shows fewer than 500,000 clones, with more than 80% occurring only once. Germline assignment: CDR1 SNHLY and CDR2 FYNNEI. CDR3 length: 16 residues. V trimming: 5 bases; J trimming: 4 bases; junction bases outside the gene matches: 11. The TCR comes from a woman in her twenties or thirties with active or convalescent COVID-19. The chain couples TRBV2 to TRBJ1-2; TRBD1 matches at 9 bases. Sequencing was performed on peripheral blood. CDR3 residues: CASSFSRQGVGYGYTF. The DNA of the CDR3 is TGTGCCAGCAGTTTTTCCCGACAGGGGGTGGGCTATGGCTACACCTTC. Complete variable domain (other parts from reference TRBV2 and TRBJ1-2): EPEVTQTPSHQVTQMGQEVILRCVPISNHLYFYWYRQILGQKVEFLVSFYNNEISEKSEIFDDQFSVERPDGSNFTLKIRSTKLEDSAMYFCASSFSRQGVGYGYTFGSGTRLTVV.